The clone carrying this T cell receptor beta chain was seen once. With random hexamers, reverse transcription was performed on about 0.45 to 1 ug of RNA. TCRdb passed the immunoSEQ multiplex PCR reads through MiXCR, listing each CDR3 protein once. The sample has under 200,000 distinct CDR3 sequences; more than 90% are singletons. The data are from a study of CD8 T cells in Susac syndrome. Trimming took off 4 bases at V and 12 bases at J, with 21 bases between the two ends. This CDR3 region has 14 residues. The V gene's germline CDR1 is SNHLY and CDR2 FYNNEI. Blood CD8+ and CD4+ T cells underwent high-throughput TCR beta sequencing. The CD8+ and CD4+ T cells were negatively isolated, with the TEMRA cells enriched by FACS.

The rearrangement joins TRBV2 to TRBJ1-2; no clear D. The TCR comes from a human donor with Susac syndrome. Specimen: CD4+ T cells from PBMCs. CDR3 loop: CASSASVNGRADTF. CDR3 in DNA: TGTGCCAGCAGTGCGTCCGTCAATGGCCGGGCTGACACCTTC. The full variable domain, with the rest looked up from reference TRBV2 and TRBJ1-2, is EPEVTQTPSHQVTQMGQEVILRCVPISNHLYFYWYRQILGQKVEFLVSFYNNEISEKSEIFDDQFSVERPDGSNFTLKIRSTKLEDSAMYFCASSASVNGRADTFGSGTRLTVV.